A selection of T cell receptor beta chains follows, all from one sample in a study of blood T cell repertoires in COVID-19. Profiling relied on immunoSEQ multiplex PCR, and the TCRdb table lists in-frame clones only, not all of them. The profile shows tens of thousands of clones, more than 70% of them singletons. The sample consisted of peripheral blood. These receptors were collected from a human donor in a cohort sampled during active COVID-19. CDR3s include the opening cysteine and the closing phenylalanine or tryptophan. The D gene is left open where the match is weak. Size tells how often a clone was seen (once, few, many) or the class of an expanded clone, and some rows leave it out.

TGTGCCAGCAGCCAAGCGGGGGTAGAGACCCAGTACTTC | CASSQAGVETQYF | TRBV4-2 | NA | NA | TRBJ2-5
TGTGCCAGCAGTGGCGCTAGCGGGGAGACCCAGTACTTC | CASSGASGETQYF | TRBV6-4 | NA | TRBD2 | TRBJ2-5
TGTGCCAGCAGCCGAACTGTACTAGGGAACACCATATATTTT | CASSRTVLGNTIYF | TRBV6-5 | NA | NA | TRBJ1-3
TGCGCCAGCAGCGGCGGGGCCGGGCGAAGAGAGACCCAGTACTTC | CASSGGAGRRETQYF | TRBV4-1 | NA | NA | TRBJ2-5
TGTGCCTGGAGGGGTCAGGGTTTCACTGAAGCTTTCTTT | CAWRGQGFTEAFF | TRBV30 | NA | NA | TRBJ1-1
TGTGCCAGCAGCGAACAGGGGAATCAGCCCCAGCATTTT | CASSEQGNQPQHF | TRBV3-1/TRBV3-2 | NA | TRBD1 | TRBJ1-5
TGTGCCAGCAGCCCGGGACTAGCGGGGACAAGTGAGCAGTTCTTC | CASSPGLAGTSEQFF | TRBV7-3 | once | TRBD2 | TRBJ2-1
TGCGCCAGCAGCCTTGGATTACAGGGTATAGGCAATGAGCAGTTCTTC | CASSLGLQGIGNEQFF | TRBV4-1 | few | NA | TRBJ2-1
TGCGCCAGCAGCCTGGCTGAACAGACAACTAATGAAAAACTGTTTTTT | CASSLAEQTTNEKLFF | TRBV5-1 | NA | NA | TRBJ1-4
TGTGCCAGCAGCCCGCGGACAGGGTGGGCCACTGAAGCTTTCTTT | CASSPRTGWATEAFF | TRBV9 | NA | TRBD1 | TRBJ1-1
TGTGCCAGCCGGCGGGGCTCTGGAAACACCATATATTTT | CASRRGSGNTIYF | TRBV7-9 | NA | NA | TRBJ1-3
TGTGCCAGCAGCCCACCGGGACAGGTCTACAATGAGCAGTTCTTC | CASSPPGQVYNEQFF | TRBV28 | few | TRBD1 | TRBJ2-1
TGCAGCGGTAACAGGGTAACGGATGGCTACACCTTC | CSGNRVTDGYTF | TRBV29-1 | few | NA | TRBJ1-2